This T cell receptor (beta chain) emerged from a study of CD8 T cells in Susac syndrome. With random hexamers, roughly 0.45 to 1 ug RNA was reverse transcribed. TCRdb called the immunoSEQ multiplex PCR reads again in MiXCR, with one record for every CDR3 protein. The data hold about 120,000 distinct CDR3 sequences, with about 93% observed a single time. Germline CDR1 is LGHNA and CDR2 is YSLEER. With 2 bases removed from V and 0 bases from J, the gap between germline ends came to 11 bases. This CDR3 is built from 15 residues. The rearrangement joins TRBV4-3 to TRBJ2-7, with unresolved D. The sequence derives from a human donor with Susac syndrome. Sample: CD8+ T cells from PBMCs. CDR3 residues: CASSQTTDSSYEQYF. CDR3 sequence (DNA): TGCGCCAGCAGCCAAACGACGGATAGCTCCTACGAGCAGTACTTC.